This T cell receptor (beta chain) was identified in a study of vaccination effects on CD4 cells after COVID-19. Comments on this clone: The antigen remains undetermined.

V was cut by 4 bases and J by 4 bases, with 10 bases left in between. The CDR3 length is 13 residues. Germline V gene lookup returns CDR1 KGHSY and CDR2 FQNENV. Before any sequencing was done, the ViraFEST assay used viral peptide pools to expand antigen-specific CD4+ T cells. Culturing for around eleven days preceded CD4+ T cell isolation. Participants were given two doses of BNT162b2 or mRNA-1273 vaccine. Assay: immunoSEQ multiplex PCR; the TCRdb copy retains only in-frame clones and omits some. The sample records just under 60,000 clones, around 82% being singletons. General study findings and limits: Clones induced by infection and by vaccine showed marked clonal contraction late after vaccination.

The TCR originated in a human donor who received a COVID-19 vaccine. The chain recombines TRBV16 with TRBJ1-1, with D maybe TRBD1 (6 bases). Here the sequenced sample was CD4+ T cells from PBMCs cultured with HCoV-OC43 spike peptides, taken after COVID-19 vaccination. Subset meaning: HCoV-OC43 spike overlapping peptide pool stimulation. CDR3: CASSRVQGTEAFF. CDR3 DNA: TGTGCCAGCAGCCGAGTACAGGGCACTGAAGCTTTCTTT.